This is a list of T cell receptor beta chains from one sample in a study of T cells in Graves' hyperthyroidism and ophthalmopathy. TCRdb redid the calling of the multiplex PCR reads with MiXCR, one entry per CDR3 protein. This sample has some 560,000 distinct CDR3 sequences, with about a sixth found just once. Sequenced sample: blood. The receptors were sampled from a woman aged 25 to 39 with Graves' hyperthyroidism. The CDR3 runs from the conserved cysteine through the conserved F or W. D genes are given only for firm matches. Some rows have no size entry. The others give once, few or many, or a class for an expanded clone.

CDR3aa | CDR3nt | d_gene | j_gene | v_gene | abundance
CASSPFAGTTPGTGELFF | TGTGCCAGCTCACCATTCGCAGGAACAACCCCAGGGACCGGGGAGCTGTTTTTT | - | TRBJ2-2 | TRBV18 | few
CSARGPFTGELFF | TGCAGTGCTAGAGGGCCCTTCACCGGGGAGCTGTTTTTT | - | TRBJ2-2 | TRBV20-1 | many
CASSYRTSGRAIQETQYF | TGTGCCAGCAGCTACAGGACTAGCGGGAGGGCGATTCAAGAGACCCAGTACTTC | TRBD2 | TRBJ2-5 | TRBV5-6 | few
CASSPWTGGSNQPQHF | TGTGCCAGCAGCCCTTGGACCGGAGGTAGCAATCAGCCCCAGCATTTT | - | TRBJ1-5 | TRBV5-5 | few
CASSLEQGGGEQYF | TGTGCCAGCAGTTTAGAACAGGGCGGGGGCGAGCAGTACTTC | - | TRBJ2-7 | TRBV28 | many
CASNLGDTQSGQPQHF | TGTGCCAGCAACTTGGGGGATACTCAATCTGGACAGCCCCAGCATTTT | - | TRBJ1-5 | TRBV12-3/TRBV12-4 | -
CASSPWTDDGLGYTF | TGTGCCAGCAGTCCTTGGACGGATGACGGCCTCGGCTACACCTTC | - | TRBJ1-2 | TRBV27 | -
CASSQETGALTDTQYF | TGCGCCAGCAGCCAAGAGACGGGCGCGCTCACAGATACGCAGTATTTT | - | TRBJ2-3 | TRBV4-3 | many
CASTASGRASGGELFF | TGTGCCAGCACTGCTAGCGGGAGGGCCAGTGGCGGGGAGCTGTTTTTT | TRBD2 | TRBJ2-2 | TRBV6-2/TRBV6-3 | few
CASSLFRGSIVEQFF | TGTGCCAGCAGCTTATTCCGGGGGTCGATTGTGGAGCAGTTCTTC | - | TRBJ2-1 | TRBV7-2 | few
CASSLRSSEGADTQYF | TGCGCCAGCAGCCTCAGGAGCAGCGAGGGGGCAGATACGCAGTATTTT | - | TRBJ2-3 | TRBV4-1 | -
CASSQLTGSNQPQHF | TGCGCCAGCAGCCAACTGACAGGGAGCAATCAGCCCCAGCATTTT | TRBD1 | TRBJ1-5 | TRBV4-1 | few
CSARERKLTEAFF | TGCAGTGCTAGAGAGCGGAAGTTAACTGAAGCTTTCTTT | - | TRBJ1-1 | TRBV20-1 | many
CASSAPGGRLGYEQFF | TGTGCCAGCAGTGCCCCCGGCGGGAGGCTTGGTTATGAGCAGTTCTTC | TRBD2 | TRBJ2-1 | TRBV28 | many
CASSIEGLAGAGTAGEQFF | TGTGCCAGTAGTATAGAGGGGCTAGCGGGAGCAGGGACGGCCGGTGAGCAGTTCTTC | TRBD2 | TRBJ2-1 | TRBV19 | few
CASSPGASRREAFF | TGTGCCAGCAGCCCGGGGGCCAGTCGACGAGAAGCTTTCTTT | - | TRBJ1-1 | TRBV2 | -
CSVAGPGQGNTGELFF | TGCAGCGTAGCAGGACCGGGACAGGGAAACACCGGGGAGCTGTTTTTT | TRBD1 | TRBJ2-2 | TRBV29-1 | -
CASSQTTSGTYNEQFF | TGCGCCAGCAGCCAAACAACTAGCGGTACCTACAATGAGCAGTTCTTC | TRBD2 | TRBJ2-1 | TRBV5-1 | many
CASSLALSNEQFF | TGTGCCAGCAGCCTAGCGTTGTCCAATGAGCAGTTCTTC | - | TRBJ2-1 | TRBV7-9 | many
CASSYAGTGGATIYF | TGTGCCAGCAGTTACGCCGGGACAGGGGGGGCCACCATATATTTT | TRBD1 | TRBJ1-3 | TRBV6-6 | -
CASSYLMNTEAFF | TGTGCCAGCAGTTACTTGATGAACACTGAAGCTTTCTTT | - | TRBJ1-1 | TRBV6-2/TRBV6-3 | many
CASSLGQRNTEAFF | TGTGCCAGCAGTTTAGGACAGAGGAACACTGAAGCTTTCTTT | - | TRBJ1-1 | TRBV27 | many
CASSSGTVFNNEQFF | TGTGCCAGCAGCTCCGGGACAGTCTTTAACAATGAGCAGTTCTTC | TRBD1 | TRBJ2-1 | TRBV5-4 | -
CASSTPDREFSYEQYF | TGTGCCAGCAGTACACCGGACCGGGAGTTCTCCTACGAGCAGTACTTC | - | TRBJ2-7 | TRBV28 | many
CASSGTGTPNTGELFF | TGTGCCAGCAGTGGAACAGGGACCCCGAACACCGGGGAGCTGTTTTTT | - | TRBJ2-2 | TRBV25-1 | -
CASSPPEGTTLQETQYF | TGTGCCAGCAGCCCCCCAGAGGGCACAACTTTACAAGAGACCCAGTACTTC | - | TRBJ2-5 | TRBV7-9 | -
CSANRREGQYEQYF | TGCAGTGCTAACCGCCGGGAGGGCCAATACGAGCAGTACTTC | TRBD2 | TRBJ2-7 | TRBV20-1 | many
CASSIDRGPEAFF | TGTGCCAGTAGTATAGATAGGGGGCCTGAAGCTTTCTTT | TRBD1 | TRBJ1-1 | TRBV19 | few
CASSLPGLAGFQETQYF | TGTGCCAGCAGCTTGCCGGGACTAGCGGGATTCCAAGAGACCCAGTACTTC | TRBD2 | TRBJ2-5 | TRBV5-6 | -
CASSPEGLGEQYF | TGTGCCAGCTCACCAGAAGGCTTAGGGGAGCAGTACTTC | - | TRBJ2-7 | TRBV18 | many
CATSDDRGGAETQYF | TGTGCCACCAGCGACGACAGGGGAGGTGCGGAGACCCAGTACTTC | TRBD1 | TRBJ2-5 | TRBV15 | few
CASGLEEQFF | TGTGCCAGTGGGTTAGAGGAGCAGTTCTTC | - | TRBJ2-1 | TRBV27 | many
CASSYPARGAGGSDTQYF | TGTGCCAGCAGTTACCCCGCCCGAGGGGCGGGGGGGTCAGATACGCAGTATTTT | TRBD2 | TRBJ2-3 | TRBV6-6 | few
CASSRIQGAGLTAFF | TGTGCCAGCTCACGGATCCAGGGTGCAGGGCTGACGGCTTTCTTT | - | TRBJ1-1 | TRBV18 | many
CASSPEGFGYTF | TGTGCCAGCAGCCCGGAGGGGTTTGGCTACACCTTC | - | TRBJ1-2 | TRBV7-2 | -
CASSGQTGSGNTIYF | TGTGCCAGCAGCGGTCAGACAGGTTCTGGAAACACCATATATTTT | - | TRBJ1-3 | TRBV7-6 | -
CASNSVQETQYF | TGTGCCAGCAATTCGGTCCAAGAGACCCAGTACTTC | - | TRBJ2-5 | TRBV6-2/TRBV6-3 | many
CSVGGQGNGYTF | TGCAGCGTTGGGGGACAGGGGAATGGCTACACCTTC | TRBD1 | TRBJ1-2 | TRBV29-1 | -
CASSDSGSSYEQYF | TGTGCCAGCAGCGATAGCGGGAGCTCCTACGAGCAGTACTTC | TRBD2 | TRBJ2-7 | TRBV6-2/TRBV6-3 | few
CASSTDIANEKLFF | TGTGCCAGCAGCACCGACATCGCTAATGAAAAACTGTTTTTT | - | TRBJ1-4 | TRBV7-2 | many
CASSPGAARNTQYF | TGTGCCAGCAGCCCGGGGGCGGCTAGGAATACGCAGTATTTT | - | TRBJ2-3 | TRBV7-9 | -
CASSQLNSVDTQYF | TGTGCCAGCAGCCAACTTAACTCGGTAGATACGCAGTATTTT | - | TRBJ2-3 | TRBV7-3 | few
CASSGWSRGNEQFF | TGCGCCAGCAGTGGATGGAGCAGGGGCAATGAGCAGTTCTTC | - | TRBJ2-1 | TRBV5-1 | many
CASSDRLAGGLSGELFF | TGTGCCAGCAGTGACAGATTAGCGGGAGGGCTTTCCGGGGAGCTGTTTTTT | TRBD2 | TRBJ2-2 | TRBV27 | many
CASSSLGGGELFF | TGTGCCAGCAGCTCCCTAGGCGGCGGGGAGCTGTTTTTT | - | TRBJ2-2 | TRBV5-5 | many
CAIGNGRGGNEQFF | TGTGCCATCGGAAACGGGCGGGGTGGAAATGAGCAGTTCTTC | - | TRBJ2-1 | TRBV4-2 | once